This T cell receptor (beta chain) emerged from a study of T cell responses to AZD1222 COVID-19 vaccine (dated by TCRdb to about 2021). Concerning the study at large: A total of approximately 240 trial participants underwent TCR sequencing, of whom roughly 210 had received two doses of AZD1222 and approximately 25 had received two doses of the MenACWY control vaccine. Trial participants were enrolled by age into 18-55, 56-69 and 70-plus year subgroups, with around 140, 26 and 57 TCR-sequenced participants respectively. What the authors observed across the whole study: Because no samples from the day 14 peak response were available, repertoires could be characterized only after the peak T cell response. In the small 56-69-year group, the increase in depth fell short of significance, most likely because of low power. Spike-specific TCR breadth and depth rose significantly after two AZD1222 doses compared with day 0 and with MenACWY recipients. Epitopes outside the regions mutated in the B.1.351 and B.1.1.7 variants were reportedly recognized by nearly half of the unique spike-specific TCRs. Participants were mostly white British and included more females than males, and it was suggested by the authors that clonal diversity may have been underestimated. Conclusions about previously exposed vaccinees were limited because only six AZD1222 recipients were SARS-CoV-2 seropositive at baseline. The vaccine-associated CD4 TCRs covered the entire spike protein, and the dominant responses fell in regions 160-218 and 743-854.

The CDR3 regions of human TCRbeta chains were analyzed by immunosequencing. From the authors' description of their analysis: Repertoire TCRs were matched against a reference library of SARS-CoV-2-specific TCRs generated with the MIRA antigen-specificity platform. Breadth was defined as the fraction of unique TCRs that were SARS-CoV-2-associated. Depth was defined as the fraction of total T cells that were SARS-CoV-2-associated. Each spike-specific TCR was assigned to its reactive spike region and to a CD4 or CD8 class using the MIRA data. Log10-transformed breadth and depth values were compared by one-way ANOVA with Sidak's multiple comparisons tests. Held by TCRdb, this immuneACCESS table contains in-frame sequences only and omits some clones. Under half of the omission traces to an unresolved V gene where checked; the cause of the rest is unknown. For V, J and clone size, that table is used; D and trimming come from the DNA. Present in this sample are about 140,000 clones, more than 85% of which were seen just once. The top ten hold less than 1.5% of the sample.

Taken with the paper, the label for time point translates to: about 28 days (+/-7) after the second vaccine dose. Because spike-specific TCR depth and breadth did not differ between the two schedules, AZD1222 recipients who got a second dose at roughly 4 weeks were pooled with those who got a second dose at roughly 12 weeks. Vaccinee samples came from UK trials COV001 and COV002, including a single-blind randomized controlled phase 2/3 trial of AZD1222 (ChAdOx1 nCoV-19) in healthy adults. For TCRbeta chain sequencing, PBMC samples were collected from trial participants at day 0 and at day 28 after the second dose. On this clone itself: Its target antigen remains unknown. Qualities for individual bases were not recorded, and no much larger clone is one base off.

The sequence came from an adult who received the AZD1222 COVID-19 vaccine. The source material was peripheral blood, sampled 28 days after the second AZD1222 dose.

The DNA sequence is given as TGCAGCGTTGAAGGCCCCGCTTATGCCGATGGCTACACCTTC. Its translation is CSVEGPAYADGYTF. The chain couples TRBV29-1 to TRBJ1-2; no D segment can be confidently identified. The germline V gene sets CDR1 to SQVTM and CDR2 to ANQGSEA. From the cysteine up to the phenylalanine, the CDR3 has a length of 14 residues. Kept here is only the CDR3 DNA, which spans 42 bases and is read in frame from base 1. The V and J ends are trimmed by 1 base and 6 bases, leaving 15 bases between them.